The rows below give T cell receptor beta chains drawn from one sample of a study of blood T cell repertoires in COVID-19. Sequencing used immunoSEQ multiplex PCR; TCRdb keeps in-frame clones, though not all of them. The data contain about 130,000 clones, 75% to 90% of them singletons. Sequenced: peripheral blood. These receptors came from a woman aged 45 to 65 who had recovered from COVID-19. CDR3s include the opening cysteine and the closing phenylalanine or tryptophan. The D gene is left open where the match is weak. The listing skips clone size in some rows; elsewhere it reads once, few, many or a size class.

>TRBJ1-2|.|TRBD1|TRBV4-1
CASSQDWTGYYGYTF
TGCGCCAGCAGCCAAGATTGGACAGGATATTATGGCTACACCTTC
>TRBJ1-4|.|TRBD1|TRBV9
CASSVDGTGDEKLFF
TGTGCCAGCAGCGTAGACGGGACAGGGGATGAAAAACTGTTTTTT
>TRBJ1-2|once|.|TRBV7-6
CASSPVGGRGYTF
TGTGCCAGCAGCCCAGTCGGGGGACGCGGCTACACCTTC
>TRBJ1-6|.|TRBD1|TRBV5-1
CASSLGGPSTGDNSPLHF
TGCGCCAGCAGCTTGGGGGGGCCGTCGACAGGGGATAATTCACCCCTCCACTTT
>TRBJ1-2|.|TRBD1|TRBV7-9
CASSLSGGISYGYTF
TGTGCCAGCAGCTTATCAGGGGGAATTAGCTATGGCTACACCTTC
>TRBJ1-2|.|.|TRBV24-1
CATSDTPGAKANYGYTF
TGTGCCACCAGTGATACCCCAGGGGCGAAAGCTAACTATGGCTACACCTTC
>TRBJ1-2|.|.|TRBV14
CASSQGRNGYTF
TGTGCCAGCAGCCAAGGGAGAAATGGCTACACCTTC
>TRBJ1-1|.|TRBD1|TRBV25-1
CASRLQGEAFF
TGTGCCAGCAGATTACAGGGGGAAGCTTTCTTT
>TRBJ1-3|.|.|TRBV11-2
CASSPNPGHLISGNTIYF
TGTGCCAGCAGCCCCAATCCGGGACACCTTATTTCTGGAAACACCATATATTTT
>TRBJ2-7|.|TRBD2|TRBV18
CASSPILAGGAYEQYF
TGTGCCAGCTCACCAATTCTAGCGGGGGGGGCCTACGAGCAGTACTTC
>TRBJ1-2|.|.|TRBV25-1
CASSGRRRGINYGYTF
TGTGCCAGCAGTGGAAGACGTAGGGGGATTAACTATGGCTACACCTTC
>TRBJ2-1|.|TRBD2|TRBV4-3
CASSQERTSNEQFF
TGCGCCAGCAGCCAAGAAAGGACTAGCAATGAGCAGTTCTTC
>TRBJ1-6|.|.|TRBV5-6
CASSVYSNSPLHF
TGTGCCAGCAGCGTTTACAGTAATTCACCCCTCCACTTT
>TRBJ2-3|.|.|TRBV19
CASSGQGSFMNTQYF
TGTGCCAGTAGCGGGCAGGGGTCCTTTATGAATACGCAGTATTTT
>TRBJ1-6|.|TRBD1|TRBV6-5
CASRGQGGRGSPLHF
TGTGCCAGCAGGGGACAGGGGGGACGCGGCTCACCCCTCCACTTT
>TRBJ2-1|once|.|TRBV10-2
CASSDPKGGAYNEQFF
TGCGCCAGCAGTGACCCCAAGGGGGGGGCCTACAATGAGCAGTTCTTC
>TRBJ1-5|.|.|TRBV7-8
CASSSSDRDNQPQHF
TGTGCCAGCAGCTCATCGGACAGAGACAATCAGCCCCAGCATTTT
>TRBJ1-4|once|TRBD1|TRBV18
CASSLWTLGQPNEKLFF
TGTGCCAGCTCACTTTGGACCTTGGGACAGCCAAATGAAAAACTGTTTTTT
>TRBJ2-1|.|TRBD1|TRBV2
CASSRDRVNEQFF
TGTGCCAGCAGTCGGGACAGGGTTAATGAGCAGTTCTTC
>TRBJ1-4|.|.|TRBV25-1
CASSEFVTGDNEKLFF
TGTGCCAGCAGTGAATTCGTGACAGGAGATAATGAAAAACTGTTTTTT
>TRBJ2-2|once|TRBD1|TRBV24-1
CATSDRNRGRTGELFF
TGTGCCACCAGTGACAGAAACAGGGGGCGGACCGGGGAGCTGTTTTTT
>TRBJ2-5|.|.|TRBV7-7
CASSASGVRETQYF
TGTGCCAGCAGCGCGTCGGGAGTTCGGGAGACCCAGTACTTC
>TRBJ1-2|.|TRBD1|TRBV24-1
CATSAGQGTRNYGYTF
TGTGCCACCAGTGCCGGACAGGGGACCCGTAACTATGGCTACACCTTC
>TRBJ2-5|.|TRBD2|TRBV19
CATTDGGRETQYF
TGTGCCACCACGGACGGCGGGAGGGAGACCCAGTACTTC
>TRBJ1-1|.|TRBD1|TRBV2
CASSQDRVGTEAFF
TGTGCCAGCAGTCAAGACAGGGTGGGGACTGAAGCTTTCTTT
>TRBJ2-2|.|TRBD1|TRBV18
CASSLQGQGYSNTGELFF
TGTGCCAGCTCACTACAGGGACAGGGATATTCGAACACCGGGGAGCTGTTTTTT
>TRBJ2-1|.|TRBD1|TRBV5-1
CASSLGNSGTGDGDEQFF
TGCGCCAGCAGCTTAGGAAATTCCGGGACAGGGGATGGCGATGAGCAGTTCTTC
>TRBJ2-3|few|TRBD2|TRBV5-6
CASSFLGLAGTDTQYF
TGTGCCAGCAGCTTTTTGGGACTAGCGGGCACAGATACGCAGTATTTT
>TRBJ2-3|.|.|TRBV29-1
CSVGTILDSSSTDTQYF
TGCAGCGTTGGAACAATTCTTGACAGTTCTAGCACAGATACGCAGTATTTT
>TRBJ2-5|.|TRBD2|TRBV7-2
CASSFSGSIGETQYF
TGTGCCAGCAGCTTTAGCGGGAGTATAGGAGAGACCCAGTACTTC
>TRBJ1-1|.|TRBD1|TRBV7-2
CASSPDRGNTEAFF
TGTGCCAGCAGCCCCGACAGGGGTAACACTGAAGCTTTCTTT